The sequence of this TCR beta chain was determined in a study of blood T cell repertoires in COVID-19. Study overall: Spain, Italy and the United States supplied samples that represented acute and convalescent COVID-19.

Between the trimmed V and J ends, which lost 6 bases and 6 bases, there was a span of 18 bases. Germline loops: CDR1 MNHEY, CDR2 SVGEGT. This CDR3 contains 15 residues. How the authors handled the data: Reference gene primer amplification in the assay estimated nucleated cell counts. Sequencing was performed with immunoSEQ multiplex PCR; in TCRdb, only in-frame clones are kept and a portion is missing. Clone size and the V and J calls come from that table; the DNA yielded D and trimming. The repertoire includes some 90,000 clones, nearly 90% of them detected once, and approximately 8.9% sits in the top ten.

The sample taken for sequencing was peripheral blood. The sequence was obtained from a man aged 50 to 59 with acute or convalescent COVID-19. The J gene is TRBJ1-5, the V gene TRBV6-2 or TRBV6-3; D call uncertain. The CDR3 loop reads CASSPRRGGPQPQHF. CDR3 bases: TGTGCCAGCAGCCCAAGGAGAGGAGGGCCTCAGCCCCAGCATTTT.